The clone carrying this T cell receptor beta chain was picked up a small number of times. Its cognate antigen is unknown. V lost 5 bases and J lost 4; bases outside the gene matches: 5. CDR1 MNHEY and CDR2 SMNVEV come from the germline V gene (reference sequence). This CDR3 spans 14 amino acids. The sample belongs to a study of spatial heterogeneity in lung cancer. For the study at large: Compared with alpha-chain sequences, beta-chain sequences were consistently detected in greater numbers.

TCRdb itself ran the 5' RACE reads through MiXCR, one entry per CDR3 protein. The sample lists 35,000 to 45,000 distinct CDR3 sequences; less than 6.5% were seen once. Time point defined: sample taken at primary tumor resection. The authors sequenced whole RNA from tumor, nontumor lung or frozen PBMC without sorting. Findings and limits, study-wide: Resection blood, more than follow-up blood, showed ubiquitous expanded tumor TCRs.

The chain links TRBV27 to TRBJ1-2, with 9 positions matching TRBD1. The source of this sequence is a female donor with early-stage non-small cell lung cancer. The sample consisted of PBMCs, taken at surgery. CDR3 sequence (DNA): TGTGCCAGCAGTCCTACAGGGGGCACCTATGGCTACACCTTC. It translates to CASSPTGGTYGYTF.